This T cell receptor (beta chain) appears in the sequencing data of a study of blood T cell repertoires in COVID-19. Study as a whole: COVID-19 samples from acute and convalescent phases originated in the United States, Italy and Spain. In each case, the material was cDNA or gDNA derived from T cells, B-cell-depleted T cells, or PBMCs.

The CDR3 runs 15 residues. The germline gives CDR1 SGHTA, CDR2 FQGNSA. V lost 2 bases and J 3 bases, leaving 11 bases between the germline ends. Original handling: Reference gene primer amplification gave estimated nucleated cell counts. Some clones are missing from TCRdb's copy, which holds only in-frame ones; the method was immunoSEQ multiplex PCR. V and J calls and clone size follow that table, whereas D and trimming were derived from the DNA. The sample includes tens of thousands of clones, roughly 80% of them seen just once. The sequencing sample was made of peripheral blood. This receptor was identified in a woman of 80 years or more with acute or convalescent COVID-19. The chain carries TRBV7-2 and TRBJ2-1; possibly TRBD1 for D (6 bases). CDR3 nucleotides: TGTGCCAGCAGCTTAATACAGGGTTACTACAATGAGCAGTTCTTC. Its translation is CASSLIQGYYNEQFF.